Below are 16 T cell receptor beta chains sequenced from a single sample in a study of blood T cell repertoires in COVID-19. Profiled with immunoSEQ multiplex PCR; TCRdb holds only in-frame clones, not every one. The repertoire includes under 300,000 clones, about 84% of them detected once, and 9% to 15% sits in the top ten. Material: peripheral blood. These receptors were collected from a man aged 80 or over with acute or convalescent COVID-19.

The chain uses TRBV11-3 and TRBJ1-3; TRBD1 aligns across 7 bases. Germline lookup yields CDR1 SGHNT and CDR2 YENEEA. V dropped 3 bases and J dropped 4; count of bases not matched to a gene: 3. The CDR3 covers 14 residues. The CDR3: CASSFSGGGNTIYF. CDR3 in DNA: TGTGCCAGCAGCTTCTCAGGGGGAGGAAACACCATATATTTT.

This chain connects TRBV11-2 to TRBJ2-1; a possible D gene is TRBD1 (5 bases). The CDR3 has 12 residues. V was pared by 5 bases and J by 7 bases, with 9 bases between. Germline V gene data show CDR1 as SGHAT and CDR2 as FQNNGV. For the CDR3, the DNA is TGTGCCAGCAGCCAGGCAGGGAATGAGCAGTTCTTC. It codes for CASSQAGNEQFF.

This chain uses TRBV9 with TRBJ2-4; 9 bases map to TRBD1. The CDR3 is 17 residues long. CDR1 is SGDLS and CDR2 is YYNGEE in the germline V gene. V trimming: 0 bases; J trimming: 7 bases; junction bases outside the gene matches: 11. This CDR3 is CASSVALGQGHNNIQYF. The CDR3 nucleotides are TGTGCCAGCAGCGTAGCACTGGGACAGGGTCATAATAACATTCAGTACTTC. Full variable domain (outside the CDR3, taken from reference TRBV9 and TRBJ2-4): DSGVTQTPKHLITATGQRVTLRCSPRSGDLSVYWYQQSLDQGLQFLIQYYNGEERAKGNILERFSAQQFPDLHSELNLSSLELGDSALYFCASSVALGQGHNNIQYFGAGTRLSVL.

The chain combines TRBV4-2 with TRBJ2-1, with D perhaps matching TRBD2 (6 bases). The CDR3 has 17 amino acids. V lost 0 bases to trimming and J lost 2 bases, with 14 bases between them. Germline V gene sequence: CDR1 LGHNA, CDR2 YNFKEQ. The DNA for the CDR3 is TGTGCCAGCAGCCAAGAGCCGGAGGGAGTTGCCTACAATGAGCAGTTCTTC. Protein sequence: CASSQEPEGVAYNEQFF.

This chain uses TRBV3-1 (or the pseudogene TRBV3-2) with TRBJ2-1; a possible D gene is TRBD1 (6 bases). Per the germline V gene, CDR1 is LGHDT and CDR2 is YNNKEL (reference sequence). The ends were cut back, 2 bases at V and 0 bases at J, with 14 bases in the middle. The CDR3 loop spans 17 amino acids. DNA for the CDR3: TGTGCCAGCAGCCAATCAAGGACAGTTAGCTCCTACAATGAGCAGTTCTTC. Its protein product is CASSQSRTVSSYNEQFF.

This sequence joins TRBV6-6 and TRBJ2-4, with 9 positions matching TRBD2. In germline, CDR1 is MNHNY, CDR2 SVGAGI (reference sequence). V trimming: 7 bases; J trimming: 5 bases; junction bases outside the gene matches: 6. This CDR3 contains 14 residues. Here the CDR3 reads CASMGSGSENIQYF. Here the CDR3 DNA reads TGTGCCAGCATGGGTAGCGGGAGCGAAAACATTCAGTACTTC.

The genes are TRBV28 and TRBJ1-6; 7 positions match TRBD1. The CDR3 has 13 residues. J lost 7 bases, V lost 8 bases, and 5 bases had no gene match. The germline V gene encodes CDR1 MDHEN and CDR2 SYDVKM. The CDR3, as DNA: TGTGCCAGCGAGCGACAGGGAAATTCACCCCTCCACTTT. Encoded protein: CASERQGNSPLHF.

This rearrangement joins TRBV5-1 to TRBJ2-7; D gene unclear. Per the germline V gene, CDR1 is SGHRS and CDR2 is YFSETQ. This CDR3 spans 13 amino acids. V lost 0 bases to trimming and J lost 2 bases, with 6 bases between them. DNA for the CDR3: TGCGCCAGCAGCTTGGCCCCAACCTACGAGCAGTACTTC. As protein: CASSLAPTYEQYF.

The chain joins TRBV21-1 to TRBJ2-7; TRBD1 was called by the table and not checked on the DNA. TRBV21-1 is listed as a pseudogene. This CDR3 is 16 amino acids long. Here the CDR3 DNA reads TGTGCCAGCAGCCGACAGGTAAATAGCGTGTCCTACGAGCAGTACTTC. The encoded protein is CASSRQVNSVSYEQYF.

The chain carries TRBV10-3 and TRBJ2-3, with 12 bases matching TRBD2. Per germline, CDR1 ENHRY and CDR2 SYGVKD. V shed 4 bases and J 1 base; nucleotides not matched to a gene: 0. The CDR3 runs to 15 residues. The CDR3 DNA is TGTGCCATCAGTGGACTAGCGGGGGGCACAGATACGCAGTATTTT. Translation: CAISGLAGGTDTQYF.

This clone was counted only a few times. The chain has TRBV5-8 and TRBJ1-3; a weak D match, TRBD1 (6 bases). This CDR3 is 17 amino acids long. Per germline, CDR1 SGHTS and CDR2 YDEGEE. V was cut by 6 bases and J by 0 bases, with 19 bases left in between. In nucleotides, the CDR3 is TGTGCCAGCATCTGGGGGCTCGCCAGGAGCTCTGGAAACACCATATATTTT. This translates into CASIWGLARSSGNTIYF.

This rearrangement joins TRBV2 to TRBJ1-1; 9 positions agree with TRBD1. In germline, CDR1 is SNHLY, CDR2 FYNNEI. V gave up 6 bases and J gave up 1 base; unmatched junction bases: 3. The CDR3 covers 14 residues. CDR3 DNA sequence: TGTGCCAGCAGGAAGGGACAGGGGAACACTGAAGCTTTCTTT. Its translation is CASRKGQGNTEAFF.

The chain has TRBV3-1 (or the pseudogene TRBV3-2) and TRBJ1-2; TRBD1 is a possible D gene (5 bases). CDR3 length equals 13 residues. The V gene lost 5 bases and the J gene lost 8 bases, with 15 bases spanning the gap. Germline CDR1 reads LGHDT; CDR2 reads YNNKEL (reference sequence). CDR3 loop: CASSVIEKGGYTF. The CDR3, as DNA: TGTGCCAGCAGCGTGATCGAGAAGGGGGGCTACACCTTC.

J is TRBJ1-1 and V is TRBV18; the D gene is possibly TRBD1 (6 bases). The CDR3 runs to 14 residues. CDR1 is KGHSH and CDR2 is LQKENI in the germline V gene. V dropped 1 base and J dropped 4 bases, with 10 bases sitting between them. CDR3 in amino acids: CASSPREGGTEAFF. The CDR3, as DNA: TGTGCCAGCTCACCACGGGAGGGGGGCACTGAAGCTTTCTTT.

The chain combines TRBV3-1 (or the pseudogene TRBV3-2) with TRBJ2-7, with TRBD2 matching 7 bases. CDR1 and CDR2 (germline): LGHDT, YNNKEL (reference sequence). This CDR3 has 14 amino acids. Trimming took 4 bases from V and 3 from J; bases not matched to a gene: 6. CDR3 sequence reads: CASSPLTSFYEQYF. DNA of the CDR3: TGTGCCAGCAGCCCGTTGACTAGCTTCTACGAGCAGTACTTC.

This clone occurred once. This chain links TRBV5-8 with TRBJ2-5; 8 bases are shared with TRBD1. Per the germline V gene, CDR1 is SGHTS and CDR2 is YDEGEE. The junction had 4 bases not matched to a gene; V was cut back by 4 bases and J by 5 bases. The CDR3 extends over 13 amino acids. For the CDR3, the DNA is TGTGCCAGCAGCGCGACAGGGGTTGAGACCCAGTACTTC. Residues: CASSATGVETQYF.